These 2 T cell receptor beta chains share one sample of origin, sequenced in a study of chemoradiotherapy in HPV16-positive cancers. Only in-frame clones appear in the TCRdb table, and some are missing; sequencing was by immunoSEQ multiplex PCR. The sample yields about 10,000 clones, about 82% seen once. The sequencing here drew on blood, taken from a patient who underwent chemoradiotherapy. Receptors were obtained from a human donor with HPV-associated anogenital cancer.

The genes are TRBV7-2 and TRBJ2-7, with D uncertain. There are 14 residues in the CDR3. V lost 1 base to trimming and J lost 0 bases, with 7 bases between them. The germline gives CDR1 SGHTA, CDR2 FQGNSA. The CDR3 DNA follows: TGTGCCAGCAGCTTAGATTTCAGCTCCTACGAGCAGTACTTC. As protein: CASSLDFSSYEQYF. Complete variable domain (other parts from reference TRBV7-2 and TRBJ2-7): GAGVSQSPSNKVTEKGKDVELRCDPISGHTALYWYRQSLGQGLEFLIYFQGNSAPDKSGLPSDRFSAERTGGSVSTLTIQRTQQEDSAVYLCASSLDFSSYEQYFGPGTRLTVT.

V and J are TRBV10-3 and TRBJ1-2; a weak D match, TRBD1 (6 bases). CDR3 size: 13 residues. Germline V CDR1 and CDR2: ENHRY, SYGVKD. V gave up 6 bases and J gave up 8 bases, with 16 bases separating them. CDR3 residues: CAISTTGWEGYTF. In DNA, the CDR3 is TGTGCCATCAGCACGACAGGATGGGAAGGCTACACCTTC.